The 30 T cell receptor beta chains given below trace back to one sample, sequenced in a study of control samples from healthy donors and cancer patients. Produced via immunoSEQ multiplex PCR; TCRdb's table is partial and in-frame only. Here the sample spans just over 150,000 clones, roughly 90% being singletons. Sequencing used blood. The receptor set was obtained from a man aged 25-45 years in good health.

V and J are TRBV18 and TRBJ2-7; possibly TRBD1 or TRBD2 for D (5 bases each). The CDR3 has 14 amino acids. Looked up from germline, CDR1 is KGHSH and CDR2 is LQKENI. With 3 bases removed from V and 7 bases from J, the gap between germline ends came to 16 bases. The CDR3 DNA reads TGTGCCAGCTCACCGGGACGGCCGTTGCTGGAGCAGTACTTC. Its translation is CASSPGRPLLEQYF.

As DNA, the CDR3 is TGTGCCAGCAACAAGTATGGACAGGTTAAATACGAGCAGTACTTC. Amino acids: CASNKYGQVKYEQYF. The J gene is TRBJ2-7, the V gene TRBV7-6; 7 bases fit TRBD1. The CDR3 sequence is 15 residues long. After removal of 7 bases from V and 4 bases from J, the junction contained 13 bases not matched to a gene. In germline, CDR1 is SGHVS, CDR2 FNYEAQ.

The chain recombines TRBV11-3 with TRBJ2-2, with D uncertain. Trimming took 6 bases from V and 7 from J, leaving 15 bases between them. Germline loops: CDR1 SGHNT, CDR2 YENEEA. The CDR3 totals 14 residues. CDR3 region: CASRFRGEGGELFF. CDR3 in DNA: TGTGCCAGCAGGTTTCGTGGGGAAGGCGGGGAGCTGTTTTTT.

The chain joins TRBV27 to TRBJ2-3; weak D call: TRBD2 (6 bases). The CDR3 runs 15 residues. Germline V gives CDR1 MNHEY, CDR2 SMNVEV (reference sequence). Trimming stripped 2 bases from V and 1 base from J, with 10 bases between. CDR3 coding DNA: TGTGCCAGCAGTTTAGTGGGGGGAGGCACAGATACGCAGTATTTT. Translating it yields CASSLVGGGTDTQYF.

The genes are TRBV6-5 and TRBJ1-5; no definite D call. The CDR3 has 14 amino acids. The germline V gene encodes CDR1 MNHEY and CDR2 SVGAGI. V was trimmed by 7 bases and J by 5 bases, leaving 15 bases between them. The CDR3 spells CASKGSTYHQPQHF. The CDR3 DNA follows: TGTGCCAGCAAAGGTAGCACCTATCATCAGCCCCAGCATTTT.

This chain links TRBV6-5 with TRBJ1-5, with D possibly TRBD1 on 5 matching bases. The V end lost 6 bases, the J end lost 0 bases, and 12 bases lay between the germline ends. CDR3 length: 15 residues. Germline V gene lookup returns CDR1 MNHEY and CDR2 SVGAGI. DNA for the CDR3: TGTGCCAGCAGCTCGGGACTCCTTAGCAATCAGCCCCAGCATTTT. Its protein product is CASSSGLLSNQPQHF.

This clone was counted a single time. The chain employs TRBV6-5 and TRBJ1-1; D is perhaps TRBD1 (6 bases). This CDR3 contains 13 residues. The V and J ends lost 8 bases and 10 bases respectively, with 20 bases between them. Germline CDR1 reads MNHEY; CDR2 reads SVGAGI. CDR3 protein: CASFLGGGARAFF. DNA of the CDR3: TGTGCCAGCTTCCTCGGGGGGGGCGCGAGAGCTTTCTTT.

V is TRBV6-5 and J is TRBJ2-3; 13 bases are shared with TRBD2. The CDR3 loop spans 15 amino acids. V lost 8 bases to trimming and J lost 2 bases; unmatched junction nucleotides: 4. The germline CDR1 and CDR2 sequences are MNHEY and SVGAGI. As DNA, the CDR3 is TGTGCCAGCGGGACTAGCGGGGTTCCCACAGATACGCAGTATTTT. Translating it yields CASGTSGVPTDTQYF.

This chain links TRBV10-3 with TRBJ1-3; the match to TRBD1 covers 7 bases. Trimming cost V 10 bases and J 2 bases; bases outside gene matches: 11. The CDR3 extends over 15 amino acids. CDR1 is ENHRY and CDR2 is SYGVKD in the germline V gene. The DNA for the CDR3 is TGTGCCACCGCACCCCCTGGGACAGCTGGAAACACCATATATTTT. This gives the protein CATAPPGTAGNTIYF.

The gene calls are TRBV7-3 and TRBJ1-1, with D maybe TRBD1 (5 bases). The CDR3 totals 14 residues. Trimming removed 2 bases from V and 4 bases from J, with 11 bases in between. Germline V lookup: CDR1 SGHTA, CDR2 FQGTGA. The CDR3 sequence is CASSLYEGSTEAFF. CDR3 DNA: TGTGCCAGCAGCTTATACGAGGGGAGCACTGAAGCTTTCTTT.

The V gene is TRBV25-1, the J gene TRBJ2-7; D may be TRBD1 (5 bases). V dropped 7 bases and J dropped 0 bases, with 10 bases sitting between them. CDR3 size: 13 residues. Germline V gene lookup returns CDR1 MGHDK and CDR2 SYGVNS. The CDR3 sequence: CASMKTASYEQYF. CDR3 DNA: TGTGCCAGCATGAAGACAGCCTCCTACGAGCAGTACTTC.

This chain links TRBV6-2 or TRBV6-3 with TRBJ1-1; maybe TRBD1 (6 bases). V was cut by 0 bases and J by 0 bases, with 20 bases left in between. CDR3 size: 19 residues. CDR1 and CDR2 from the germline V gene are MNHEY and SVGEGT. CDR3 amino acids: CASSYSGSRTWDMNTEAFF. In DNA form, the CDR3 reads TGTGCCAGCAGTTACTCGGGTTCAAGAACCTGGGACATGAACACTGAAGCTTTCTTT.

V usage is TRBV5-6 and J usage is TRBJ2-7; 14 bases match TRBD2. CDR3 length: 14 residues. Trimming cost V 5 bases and J 7 bases; bases outside gene matches: 5. CDR1 is SGHDT and CDR2 is YYEEEE in the germline V gene. This CDR3 is CASSLTSGRVEQYF. CDR3 nucleotide sequence: TGTGCCAGCAGTCTGACTAGCGGGAGGGTTGAGCAGTACTTC.

This clone has just one count. The chain couples TRBV5-4 to TRBJ2-3, with D possibly matching TRBD1 (6 bases). Trimming took 0 bases from V and 5 from J, leaving 13 bases between them. Per the germline V gene, CDR1 is SGHNT and CDR2 is YYREEE (reference sequence). CDR3 length: 15 residues. This CDR3 reads CASSLGRGGRDTQYF. CDR3 sequence (DNA): TGTGCCAGCAGCTTGGGCAGGGGCGGAAGAGATACGCAGTATTTT.

V gene TRBV6-6 combines with J gene TRBJ2-7; TRBD1 matches at 10 bases. The length of the CDR3 is 16 residues. Germline CDR1 reads MNHNY; CDR2 reads SVGAGI (reference sequence). V lost 5 bases to trimming and J lost 5 bases; unmatched junction nucleotides: 12. The CDR3 coding sequence is TGTGCCAGCAGTCCCAACAGGGGACAGGGGCTCCACGAGCAGTACTTC. Translation: CASSPNRGQGLHEQYF.

The rearrangement links TRBV29-1 to TRBJ1-5; D is possibly TRBD1 (6 bases). This CDR3 has 13 amino acids. Germline lookup yields CDR1 SQVTM and CDR2 ANQGSEA. V was shortened by 6 bases and J by 0 bases, with 9 bases between the two germline ends. The CDR3 here is CSVRTDSNQPQHF. CDR3 coding DNA: TGCAGCGTAAGGACAGATAGCAATCAGCCCCAGCATTTT.

The chain recombines TRBV11-3 with TRBJ1-3; D is unclear. The V gene lost 0 bases and the J gene lost 2 bases, with 8 bases spanning the gap. The CDR3 sequence is 15 residues long. CDR1 and CDR2 from the germline V gene are SGHNT and YENEEA. The CDR3 reads CASSLDFGTGNTIYF. As DNA, the CDR3 is TGTGCCAGCAGCTTAGATTTCGGTACTGGAAACACCATATATTTT.

This clone was counted a single time. This chain uses TRBV2 with TRBJ1-1, with D uncertain. The CDR3 totals 12 residues. V shed 10 bases and J shed 4 bases, with 13 bases lying between them. Germline values: CDR1 SNHLY, CDR2 FYNNEI. The CDR3 loop is CAKGTLGTEAFF. CDR3 bases: TGTGCCAAAGGAACCCTCGGCACTGAAGCTTTCTTT.

The chain is built from TRBV15 and TRBJ1-5, with D unresolved. Germline lookup yields CDR1 LNHNV and CDR2 YYDKDF (reference sequence). CDR3 size: 15 residues. Deletions cut 8 bases from V and 2 bases from J, with 16 bases between. CDR3: CATSGGVERNQPQHF. The CDR3 DNA sequence: TGTGCCACCTCTGGCGGAGTGGAGCGCAATCAGCCCCAGCATTTT. The variable domain in full, completed from reference TRBV15 and TRBJ1-5, reads DAMVIQNPRYQVTQFGKPVTLSCSQTLNHNVMYWYQQKSSQAPKLLFHYYDKDFNNEADTPDNFQSRRPNTSFCFLDIRSPGLGDTAMYLCATSGGVERNQPQHFGDGTRLSIL.

In the case of this clone: One end of the junction fails to match germline, which may point to a read error. This chain connects TRBV18 to TRBJ2-2; 7 bases line up with TRBD1. Germline CDR1 KGHSH, CDR2 LQKENI. The CDR3 runs 15 residues. The CDR3, as DNA: TGTGCCAGCGCACCCGGACAGGCTCAAACCGGGGAGCTGTTTTTT. This codes for CASAPGQAQTGELFF.

The chain has TRBV6-5 and TRBJ1-2; TRBD1 matches 9 bases. The CDR3 contains 15 residues. V shed 6 bases and J 4 bases; nucleotides not matched to a gene: 9. The germline V gene encodes CDR1 MNHEY and CDR2 SVGAGI. CDR3 region: CASSVTGGAGYGYTF. The CDR3 region has the DNA TGTGCCAGCAGCGTCACAGGGGGCGCGGGCTATGGCTACACCTTC.

This sequence joins TRBV12-3 or TRBV12-4 and TRBJ1-1; unclear D gene. V was trimmed by 5 bases and J by 8 bases, leaving 12 bases between them. The length of the CDR3 is 12 residues. The CDR3 bases are TGTGCCAGCAGTCCTCGGACGTCCGAAGCTTTCTTT. Its protein product is CASSPRTSEAFF.

The sample holds one count of this clone. CDR3 coding DNA: TGTGCCAGCAGTCTCCCCCCGGGGCCCCAGTACTTC. Residues: CASSLPPGPQYF. The chain couples TRBV12-3 or TRBV12-4 to TRBJ2-5, with D perhaps matching TRBD1 or TRBD2 (5 bases each). V lost 5 bases and J 9 bases, leaving 13 bases between the germline ends. The CDR3 sequence is 12 residues long.

V and J are TRBV6-5 and TRBJ1-1; D is perhaps TRBD1 (5 bases). Per the germline V gene, CDR1 is MNHEY and CDR2 is SVGAGI. The CDR3 contains 12 residues. V dropped 7 bases and J dropped 4 bases, with 10 bases sitting between them. The CDR3 reads CASKGTGTEAFF. In nucleotides, the CDR3 is TGTGCCAGCAAGGGGACGGGCACTGAAGCTTTCTTT.

The CDR3 nucleotides are TGTGCCAGCACCCGGGACACCCAAGAGACCCAGTACTTC. This translates into CASTRDTQETQYF. The gene calls are TRBV7-8 and TRBJ2-5; TRBD1 might be the D (6 bases). The CDR3 covers 13 residues. Germline-derived CDR1 and CDR2 are SGHVS and FQNEAQ. V lost 7 bases to trimming and J lost 1 base, with 10 bases between them.

This clone showed up just a few times. The chain has TRBV4-2 and TRBJ2-3; a weak D match, TRBD2 (5 bases). Per the germline V gene, CDR1 is LGHNA and CDR2 is YNFKEQ. Deletions cut 0 bases from V and 2 bases from J, with 9 bases between. The CDR3 spans 15 residues. CDR3 coding DNA: TGTGCCAGCAGCCAAGAAGCGGCAGACACAGATACGCAGTATTTT. Translated: CASSQEAADTDTQYF.

The chain combines TRBV19 with TRBJ1-5, with D uncertain. This CDR3 region has 12 residues. The V end lost 6 bases, the J end lost 4 bases, and 7 bases lay between the germline ends. CDR1 is LNHDA, CDR2 SQIVND, per germline (reference sequence). CDR3 sequence (DNA): TGTGCCAGTAGGGCAGCTAATCAGCCCCAGCATTTT. Translation gives CASRAANQPQHF.

The chain joins TRBV19 to TRBJ1-5; no reliable D call. Germline-derived CDR1 and CDR2 are LNHDA and SQIVND (reference sequence). This CDR3 spans 16 amino acids. V gave up 1 base and J gave up 5 bases, with 15 bases separating them. The CDR3 DNA sequence: TGTGCCAGTAGTATAGGGGTCAGGCTTTCGGATCAGCCCCAGCATTTT. Protein sequence: CASSIGVRLSDQPQHF.

V gene TRBV11-2 combines with J gene TRBJ1-2; D is undetermined. V dropped 2 bases and J dropped 8 bases, with 15 bases sitting between them. This CDR3 is built from 14 residues. Germline CDR1 and CDR2: SGHAT and FQNNGV. CDR3 loop: CASSLFGGGEGYTF. In nucleotides, the CDR3 is TGTGCCAGCAGCTTATTCGGTGGAGGTGAAGGCTACACCTTC.

The J gene is TRBJ1-1, the V gene TRBV6-2 or TRBV6-3, with D maybe TRBD1 (6 bases). From germline, CDR1 is MNHEY and CDR2 SVGEGT. The V end was cut by 3 bases, the J end by 1 base, with 12 bases between. The CDR3 length is 15 residues. DNA of the CDR3: TGTGCCAGCAGTTATGGGGGGGCTGGGAACACTGAAGCTTTCTTT. Amino acids: CASSYGGAGNTEAFF.